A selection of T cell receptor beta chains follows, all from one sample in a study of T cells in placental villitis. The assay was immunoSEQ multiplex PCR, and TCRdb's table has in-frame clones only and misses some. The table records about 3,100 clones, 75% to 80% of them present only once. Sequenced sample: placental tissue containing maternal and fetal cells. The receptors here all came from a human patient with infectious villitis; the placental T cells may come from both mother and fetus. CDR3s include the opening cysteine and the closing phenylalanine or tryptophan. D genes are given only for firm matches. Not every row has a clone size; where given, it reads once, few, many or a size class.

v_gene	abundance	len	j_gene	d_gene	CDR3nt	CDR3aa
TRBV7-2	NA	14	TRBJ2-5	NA	TGTGCCAGCAGCTTAAGGGGGGTCCAAGAGACCCAGTACTTC	CASSLRGVQETQYF
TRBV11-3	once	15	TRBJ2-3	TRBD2	TGTGCCAGCAGCAAGCGGGGGGGCTTGGGTGATACGCAGTATTTT	CASSKRGGLGDTQYF
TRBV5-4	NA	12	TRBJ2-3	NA	TGTGCCAGCAGCTGGGGCACAGATACGCAGTATTTT	CASSWGTDTQYF
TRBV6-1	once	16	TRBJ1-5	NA	TGTGCCAGCAGTGGGGGGGAGGGATATAGCAATCAGCCCCAGCATTTT	CASSGGEGYSNQPQHF
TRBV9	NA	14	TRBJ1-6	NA	TGTGCCAGCAATGCGGGGGGGCCCAATTCACCCCTCCACTTT	CASNAGGPNSPLHF
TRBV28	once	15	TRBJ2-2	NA	TGTGCCAGCAGTTTAATCTGGGGGTCTGCCGGGGAGCTGTTTTTT	CASSLIWGSAGELFF
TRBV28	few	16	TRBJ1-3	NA	TGTGCCAGCAGCGAGGAAGCATTGGGCTCTGGAAACACCATATATTTT	CASSEEALGSGNTIYF
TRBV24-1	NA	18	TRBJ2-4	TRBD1	TGTGCCACCAGTGATCCAACTAGTACAGGGGCGGCCAAAAACATTCAGTACTTC	CATSDPTSTGAAKNIQYF
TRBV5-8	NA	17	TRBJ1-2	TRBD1	TGTGCCAGCAGCTCATCGCTTAAGGACAGGATTGGATATGGCTACACCTTC	CASSSSLKDRIGYGYTF
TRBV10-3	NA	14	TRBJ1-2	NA	TGTGCCATCAGTGAGGGCGAGGGATTAGATGGCTACACCTTC	CAISEGEGLDGYTF
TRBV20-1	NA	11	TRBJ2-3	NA	TGCAGTGCCGACAGCACAGATACGCAGTATTTT	CSADSTDTQYF
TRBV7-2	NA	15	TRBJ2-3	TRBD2	TGTGCCAGCAGCTTTCTAGCGGGCCTTACAGATACGCAGTATTTT	CASSFLAGLTDTQYF
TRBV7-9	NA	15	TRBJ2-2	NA	TGTGCCAGTAGAGGACCGGAAGTGGGAACTGGGGAGCTGTTTTTT	CASRGPEVGTGELFF
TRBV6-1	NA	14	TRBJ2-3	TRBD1	TGTGCCAGCAGTGAGGACAGGGGTGCGGATACGCAGTATTTT	CASSEDRGADTQYF
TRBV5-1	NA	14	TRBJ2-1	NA	TGCGCCAGCAGCTTGCGGTTGGGCTACAATGAGCAGTTCTTC	CASSLRLGYNEQFF
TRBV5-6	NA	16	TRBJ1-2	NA	TGTGCCAGCAGCCCCCTGGGGGCGGACTACAACTATGGCTACACCTTC	CASSPLGADYNYGYTF
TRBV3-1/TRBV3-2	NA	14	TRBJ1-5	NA	TGTGCCAGCAGCCAAGGGTCGAGCAATCAGCCCCAGCATTTT	CASSQGSSNQPQHF
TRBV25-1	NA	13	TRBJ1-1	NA	TGTGCCAGCAGTGAAAGCGGGGCAGGGCAAGCTTTCTTT	CASSESGAGQAFF
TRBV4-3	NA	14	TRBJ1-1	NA	TGCGCCAGCAGCCAAGAGGTGGTTGGCACTGAAGCTTTCTTT	CASSQEVVGTEAFF
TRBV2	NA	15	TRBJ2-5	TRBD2	TGTGCCAGCAGTGGAATAGCGGGGGCCGAAGAGACCCAGTACTTC	CASSGIAGAEETQYF
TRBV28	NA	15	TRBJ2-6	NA	TGTGCCAGCAGTTTGGAGGTCCCTGGGGCCAACGTCCTGACTTTC	CASSLEVPGANVLTF
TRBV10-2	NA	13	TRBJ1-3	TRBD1	TGCGCCAGCAGGACAGGGTCTGGAAACACCATATATTTT	CASRTGSGNTIYF
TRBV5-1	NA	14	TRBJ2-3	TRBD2	TGCGCCAGCACACGTAGCGGGGCTTCAGATACGCAGTATTTT	CASTRSGASDTQYF
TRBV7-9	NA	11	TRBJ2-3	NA	TGTGCCAGCAGCCGCAGGGATACGCAGTATTTT	CASSRRDTQYF
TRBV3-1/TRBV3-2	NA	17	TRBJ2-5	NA	TGTGCCAGCAGCCAAGATCTTAGGGACTTGGGGCAAGAGACCCAGTACTTC	CASSQDLRDLGQETQYF
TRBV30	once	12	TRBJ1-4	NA	TGTGCCTGGAGTGACTATGGGGGAAAACTGTTTTTT	CAWSDYGGKLFF